This T cell receptor (beta chain) is from a study of blood T cell repertoires in COVID-19. Assay: immunoSEQ multiplex PCR; the TCRdb copy retains only in-frame clones and omits some. Among more than 250,000 clones listed, roughly 80% were seen once. The V gene lost 0 bases and the J gene lost 6 bases, with 6 bases spanning the gap. Germline CDR1 is LNHDA and CDR2 is SQIVND (reference sequence). CDR3 length: 13 residues. J is TRBJ1-5 and V is TRBV19; D not certain. This sequence was found in a man aged 35-49 years who had been exposed to COVID-19. The sample consisted of PBMCs or T cells enriched from blood (not recorded which). The CDR3 sequence is CASSIESGQPQHF. CDR3 nucleotides: TGTGCCAGTAGTATAGAGAGCGGTCAGCCCCAGCATTTT.